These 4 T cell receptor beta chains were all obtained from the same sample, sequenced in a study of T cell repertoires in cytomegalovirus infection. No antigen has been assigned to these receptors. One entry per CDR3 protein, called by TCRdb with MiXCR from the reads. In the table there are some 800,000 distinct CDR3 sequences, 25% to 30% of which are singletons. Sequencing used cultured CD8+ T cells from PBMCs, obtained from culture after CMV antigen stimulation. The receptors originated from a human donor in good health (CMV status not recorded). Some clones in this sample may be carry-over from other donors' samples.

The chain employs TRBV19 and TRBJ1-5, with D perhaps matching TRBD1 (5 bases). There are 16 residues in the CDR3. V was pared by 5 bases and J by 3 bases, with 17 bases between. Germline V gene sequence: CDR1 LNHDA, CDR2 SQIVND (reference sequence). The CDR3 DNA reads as TGTGCCAGTAGTTTGGGGAGTGGGGGGAACAATCAGCCCCAGCATTTT. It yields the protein CASSLGSGGNNQPQHF. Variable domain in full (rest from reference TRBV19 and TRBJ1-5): DGGITQSPKYLFRKEGQNVTLSCEQNLNHDAMYWYRQDPGQGLRLIYYSQIVNDFQKGDIAEGYSVSREKKESFPLTVTSAQKNPTAFYLCASSLGSGGNNQPQHFGDGTRLSIL.

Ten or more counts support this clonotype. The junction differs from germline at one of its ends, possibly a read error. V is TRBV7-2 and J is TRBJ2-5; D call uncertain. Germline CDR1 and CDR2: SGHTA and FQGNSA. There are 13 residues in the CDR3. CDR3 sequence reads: CASNLPDQETQYF. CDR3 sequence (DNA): TGTGCCAGCAACTTACCGGATCAAGAGACCCAGTACTTC.

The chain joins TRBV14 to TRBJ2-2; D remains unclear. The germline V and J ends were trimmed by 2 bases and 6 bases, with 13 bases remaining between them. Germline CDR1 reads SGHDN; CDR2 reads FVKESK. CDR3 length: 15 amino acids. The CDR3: CASSQFLMGSGELFF. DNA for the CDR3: TGTGCCAGCAGCCAATTCTTAATGGGCTCCGGGGAGCTGTTTTTT.

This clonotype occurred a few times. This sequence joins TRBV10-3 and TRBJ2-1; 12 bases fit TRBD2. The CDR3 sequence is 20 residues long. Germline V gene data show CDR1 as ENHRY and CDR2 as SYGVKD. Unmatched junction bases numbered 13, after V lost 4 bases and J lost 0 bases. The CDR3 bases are TGTGCCATCAGTGGCTCGGCTAGCGGGGGGGAGTTAAGCTCCTACAATGAGCAGTTCTTC. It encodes CAISGSASGGELSSYNEQFF.